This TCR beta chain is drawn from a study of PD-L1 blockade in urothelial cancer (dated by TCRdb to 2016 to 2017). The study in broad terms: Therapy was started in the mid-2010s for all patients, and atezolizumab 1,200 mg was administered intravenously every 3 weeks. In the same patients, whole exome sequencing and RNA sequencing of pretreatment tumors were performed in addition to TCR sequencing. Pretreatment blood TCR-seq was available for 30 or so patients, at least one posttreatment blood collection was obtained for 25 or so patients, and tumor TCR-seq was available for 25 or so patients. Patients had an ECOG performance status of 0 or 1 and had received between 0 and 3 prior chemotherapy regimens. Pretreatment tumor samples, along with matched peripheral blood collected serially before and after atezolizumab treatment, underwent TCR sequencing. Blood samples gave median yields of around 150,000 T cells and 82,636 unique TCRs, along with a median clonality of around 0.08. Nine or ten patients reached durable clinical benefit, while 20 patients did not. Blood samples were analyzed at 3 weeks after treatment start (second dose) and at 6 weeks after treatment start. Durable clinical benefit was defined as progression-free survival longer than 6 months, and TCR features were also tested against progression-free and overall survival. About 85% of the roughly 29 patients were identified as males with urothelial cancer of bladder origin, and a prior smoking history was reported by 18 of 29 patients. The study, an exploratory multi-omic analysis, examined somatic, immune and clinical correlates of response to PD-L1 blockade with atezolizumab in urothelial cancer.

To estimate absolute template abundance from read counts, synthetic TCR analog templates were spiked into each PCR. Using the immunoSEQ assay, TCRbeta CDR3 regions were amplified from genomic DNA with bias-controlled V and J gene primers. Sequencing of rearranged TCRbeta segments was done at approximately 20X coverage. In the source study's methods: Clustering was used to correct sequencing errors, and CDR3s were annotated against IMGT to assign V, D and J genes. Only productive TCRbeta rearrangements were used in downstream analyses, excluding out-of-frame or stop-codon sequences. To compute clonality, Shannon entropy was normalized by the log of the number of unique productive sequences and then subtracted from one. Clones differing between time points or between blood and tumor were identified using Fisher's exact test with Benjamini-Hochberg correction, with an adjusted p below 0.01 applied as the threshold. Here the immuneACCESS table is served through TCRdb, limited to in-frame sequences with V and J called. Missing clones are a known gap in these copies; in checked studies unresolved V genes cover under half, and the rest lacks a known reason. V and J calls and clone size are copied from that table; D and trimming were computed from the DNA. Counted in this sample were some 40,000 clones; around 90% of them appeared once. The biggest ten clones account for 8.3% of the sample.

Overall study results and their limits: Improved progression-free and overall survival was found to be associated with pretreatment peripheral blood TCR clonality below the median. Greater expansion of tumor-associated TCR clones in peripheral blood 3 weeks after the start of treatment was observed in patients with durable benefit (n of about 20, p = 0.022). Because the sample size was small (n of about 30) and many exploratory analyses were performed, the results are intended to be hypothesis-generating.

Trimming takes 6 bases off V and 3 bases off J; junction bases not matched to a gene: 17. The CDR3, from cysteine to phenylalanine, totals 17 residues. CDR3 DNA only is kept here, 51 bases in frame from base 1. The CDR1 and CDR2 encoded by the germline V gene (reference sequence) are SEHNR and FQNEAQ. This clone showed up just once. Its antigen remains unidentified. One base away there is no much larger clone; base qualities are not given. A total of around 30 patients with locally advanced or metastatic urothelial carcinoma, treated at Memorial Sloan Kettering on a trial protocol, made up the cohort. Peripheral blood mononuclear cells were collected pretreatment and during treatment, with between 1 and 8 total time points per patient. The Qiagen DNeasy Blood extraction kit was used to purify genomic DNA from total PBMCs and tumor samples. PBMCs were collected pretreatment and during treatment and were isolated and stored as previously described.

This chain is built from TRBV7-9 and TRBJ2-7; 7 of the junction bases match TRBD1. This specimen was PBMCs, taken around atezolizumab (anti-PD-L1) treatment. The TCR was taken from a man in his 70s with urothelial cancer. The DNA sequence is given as TGTGCCAGCAGTCCGGCTCTCTCGGGACAGCTAAACTACGAGCAGTACTTC. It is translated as CASSPALSGQLNYEQYF.